A single TCR beta chain is shown here with its context. Prior autoimmune disease or systemic immunosuppression barred patients. This entry is derived from a study of OX40 agonist ivuxolimab in advanced cancers. About the study: With a range of roughly 20 to 79, age averaged about 58 years, and around 80% were male.

Trimming took 3 bases from V and 4 from J, leaving 13 bases between them. Germline assignment: CDR1 KGHSH and CDR2 LQKENI. The length of the CDR3 is 16 residues. Measured with immunoSEQ multiplex PCR; TCRdb has only the in-frame clones, and not every one. Of 30,000 to 40,000 clones in the sample, 75% to 90% were seen once. The sequencing used CD4+ or CD8+ T cells sorted from blood, collected in a trial of the OX40 agonist ivuxolimab. This TCR was recovered from an adult with an advanced solid tumor such as melanoma, head and neck, liver or kidney cancer. This rearrangement joins TRBV18 to TRBJ1-6, with D perhaps matching TRBD1 (5 bases). Here the CDR3 DNA reads TGTGCCAGCTCACCTCGGCCGACAGAGTATAATTCACCCCTCCACTTT. This sequence encodes CASSPRPTEYNSPLHF.